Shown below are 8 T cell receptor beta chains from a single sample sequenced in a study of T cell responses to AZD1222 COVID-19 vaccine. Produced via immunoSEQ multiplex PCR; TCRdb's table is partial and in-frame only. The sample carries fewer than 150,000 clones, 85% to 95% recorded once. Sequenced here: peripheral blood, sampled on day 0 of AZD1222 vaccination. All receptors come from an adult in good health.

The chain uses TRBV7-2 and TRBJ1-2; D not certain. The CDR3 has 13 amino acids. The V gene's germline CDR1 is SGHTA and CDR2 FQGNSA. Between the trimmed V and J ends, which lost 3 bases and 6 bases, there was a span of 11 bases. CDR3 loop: CASSFFAPDGYTF. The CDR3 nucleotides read TGTGCCAGCAGCTTCTTCGCGCCGGATGGCTACACCTTC. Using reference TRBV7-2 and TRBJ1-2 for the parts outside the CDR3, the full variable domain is GAGVSQSPSNKVTEKGKDVELRCDPISGHTALYWYRQSLGQGLEFLIYFQGNSAPDKSGLPSDRFSAERTGGSVSTLTIQRTQQEDSAVYLCASSFFAPDGYTFGSGTRLTVV.

Here the CDR3 reads CASSLGSGGSYEQYF. DNA for the CDR3: TGTGCCAGCAGCTTAGGGTCGGGGGGCTCCTACGAGCAGTACTTC. This rearrangement joins TRBV7-2 to TRBJ2-7; 7 bases are shared with TRBD2. The J segment lost 0 bases and the V segment lost 1 base, leaving 3 bases of the junction unmatched. CDR1 is SGHTA, CDR2 FQGNSA, per germline. CDR3 length: 15 amino acids.

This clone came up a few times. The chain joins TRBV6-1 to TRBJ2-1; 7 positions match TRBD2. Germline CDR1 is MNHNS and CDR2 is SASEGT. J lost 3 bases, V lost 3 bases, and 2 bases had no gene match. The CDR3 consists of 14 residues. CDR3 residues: CASSDTSDYNEQFF. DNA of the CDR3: TGTGCCAGCAGTGATACTAGCGACTACAATGAGCAGTTCTTC.

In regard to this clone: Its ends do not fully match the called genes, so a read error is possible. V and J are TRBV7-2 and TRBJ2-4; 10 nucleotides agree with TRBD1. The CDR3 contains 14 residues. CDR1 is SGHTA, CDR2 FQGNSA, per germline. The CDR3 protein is CASSLVVRGQGMNF. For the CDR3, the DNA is TGTGCCAGCAGCTTAGTTGTACGGGGACAGGGGATGAACTTC. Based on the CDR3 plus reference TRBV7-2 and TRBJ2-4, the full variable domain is GAGVSQSPSNKVTEKGKDVELRCDPISGHTALYWYRQSLGQGLEFLIYFQGNSAPDKSGLPSDRFSAERTGGSVSTLTIQRTQQEDSAVYLCASSLVVRGQGMNFGAGTRLSVL.

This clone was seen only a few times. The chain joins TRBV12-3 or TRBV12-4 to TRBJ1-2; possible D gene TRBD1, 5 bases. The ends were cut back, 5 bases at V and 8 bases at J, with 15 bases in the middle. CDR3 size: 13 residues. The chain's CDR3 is CASSLMGLRGYTF. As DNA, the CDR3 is TGTGCCAGCAGTCTCATGGGACTCCGAGGCTACACCTTC.

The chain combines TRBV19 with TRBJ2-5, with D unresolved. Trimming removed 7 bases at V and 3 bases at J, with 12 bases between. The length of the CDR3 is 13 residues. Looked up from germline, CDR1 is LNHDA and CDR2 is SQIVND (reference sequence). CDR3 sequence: CASMGNLKETQYF. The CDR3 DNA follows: TGTGCCAGTATGGGGAATCTGAAAGAGACCCAGTACTTC.

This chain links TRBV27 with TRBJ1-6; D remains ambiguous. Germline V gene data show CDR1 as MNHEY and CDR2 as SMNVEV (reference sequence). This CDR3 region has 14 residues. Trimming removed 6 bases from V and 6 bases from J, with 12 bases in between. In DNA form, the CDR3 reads TGTGCCAGCAGAGCTACGGAGATTAATTCACCCCTCCACTTT. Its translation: CASRATEINSPLHF.

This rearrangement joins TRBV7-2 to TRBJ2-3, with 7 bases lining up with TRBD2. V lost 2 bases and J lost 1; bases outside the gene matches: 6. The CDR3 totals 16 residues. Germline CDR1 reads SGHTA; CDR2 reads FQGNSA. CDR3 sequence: CASSLWGGTGTDTQYF. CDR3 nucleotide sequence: TGTGCCAGCAGCTTATGGGGGGGGACCGGCACAGATACGCAGTATTTT.